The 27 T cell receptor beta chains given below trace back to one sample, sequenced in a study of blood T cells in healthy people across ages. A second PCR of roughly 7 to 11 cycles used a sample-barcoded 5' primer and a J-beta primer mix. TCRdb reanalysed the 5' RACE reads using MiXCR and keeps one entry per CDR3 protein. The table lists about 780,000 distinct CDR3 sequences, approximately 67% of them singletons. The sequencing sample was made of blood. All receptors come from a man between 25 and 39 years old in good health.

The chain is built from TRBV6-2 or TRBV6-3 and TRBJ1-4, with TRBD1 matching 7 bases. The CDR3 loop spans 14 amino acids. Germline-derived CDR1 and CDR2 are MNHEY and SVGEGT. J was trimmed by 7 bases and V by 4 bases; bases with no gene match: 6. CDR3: CASSLTGVREKLFF. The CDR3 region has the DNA TGTGCCAGCAGTTTAACAGGGGTGCGTGAAAAACTGTTTTTT.

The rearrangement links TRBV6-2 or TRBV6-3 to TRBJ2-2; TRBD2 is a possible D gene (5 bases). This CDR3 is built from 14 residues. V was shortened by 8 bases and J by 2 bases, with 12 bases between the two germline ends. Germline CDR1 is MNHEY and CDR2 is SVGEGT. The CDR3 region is CASGSSGNTGELFF. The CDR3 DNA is TGTGCCAGCGGGAGTTCCGGTAACACCGGGGAGCTGTTTTTT.

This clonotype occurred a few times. In DNA, the CDR3 is TGTGCCAGCAGCCTCCTCCTAGCGGGGGACGCTCATACGCAGTATTTT. It specifies CASSLLLAGDAHTQYF. V is TRBV7-9 and J is TRBJ2-3, with 10 bases matching TRBD2. The CDR3 consists of 16 residues. CDR1 and CDR2 (germline): SEHNR, FQNEAQ (reference sequence). V lost 5 bases and J lost 7; bases outside the gene matches: 12.

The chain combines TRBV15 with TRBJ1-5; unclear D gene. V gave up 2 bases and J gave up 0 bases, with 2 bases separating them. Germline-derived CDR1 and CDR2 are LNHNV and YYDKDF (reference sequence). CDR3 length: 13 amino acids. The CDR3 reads CATSRSSNQPQHF. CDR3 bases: TGTGCCACCAGCAGATCTAGCAATCAGCCCCAGCATTTT.

This CDR3 reads CASSQEMSGRYGYTF. The CDR3 DNA follows: TGTGCCAGCAGCCAAGAAATGAGTGGACGGTATGGCTACACCTTC. J is TRBJ1-2 and V is TRBV4-2; no reliable D call. Germline V gives CDR1 LGHNA, CDR2 YNFKEQ. V lost 0 bases and J lost 5, with 13 bases in between. CDR3 length: 15 residues.

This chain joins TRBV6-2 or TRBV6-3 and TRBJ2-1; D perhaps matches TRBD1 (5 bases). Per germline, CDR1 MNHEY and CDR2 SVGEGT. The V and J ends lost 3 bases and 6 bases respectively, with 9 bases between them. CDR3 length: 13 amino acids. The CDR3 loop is CASSYGAPNEQFF. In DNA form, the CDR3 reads TGTGCCAGCAGTTATGGGGCTCCCAATGAGCAGTTCTTC.

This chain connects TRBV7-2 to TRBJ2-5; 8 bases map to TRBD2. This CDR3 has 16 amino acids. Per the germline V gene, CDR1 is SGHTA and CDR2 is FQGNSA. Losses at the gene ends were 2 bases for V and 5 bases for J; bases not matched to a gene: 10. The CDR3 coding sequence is TGTGCCAGCAGCTTAATTCGGGGGGGCCCTGCCGAGACCCAGTACTTC. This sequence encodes CASSLIRGGPAETQYF.

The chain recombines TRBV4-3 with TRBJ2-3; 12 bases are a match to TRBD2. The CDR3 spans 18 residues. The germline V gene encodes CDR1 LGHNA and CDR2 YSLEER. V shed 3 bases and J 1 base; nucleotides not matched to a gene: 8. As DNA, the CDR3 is TGCGCCAGCAGCCAGTCTCCTAGCGGGGGGGCTGGCACAGATACGCAGTATTTT. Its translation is CASSQSPSGGAGTDTQYF.

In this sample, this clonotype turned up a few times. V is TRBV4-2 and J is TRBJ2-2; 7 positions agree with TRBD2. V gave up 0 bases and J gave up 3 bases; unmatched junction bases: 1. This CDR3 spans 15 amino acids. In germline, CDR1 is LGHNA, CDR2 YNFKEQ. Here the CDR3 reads CASSQEAGDTGELFF. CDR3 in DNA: TGTGCCAGCAGCCAAGAGGCGGGGGACACCGGGGAGCTGTTTTTT.

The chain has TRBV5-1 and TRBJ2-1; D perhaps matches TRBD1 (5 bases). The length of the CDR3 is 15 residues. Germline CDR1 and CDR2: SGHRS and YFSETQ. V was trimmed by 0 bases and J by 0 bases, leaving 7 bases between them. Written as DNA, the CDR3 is TGCGCCAGCAGCTTGGTACAGGCCTCCTACAATGAGCAGTTCTTC. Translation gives CASSLVQASYNEQFF.

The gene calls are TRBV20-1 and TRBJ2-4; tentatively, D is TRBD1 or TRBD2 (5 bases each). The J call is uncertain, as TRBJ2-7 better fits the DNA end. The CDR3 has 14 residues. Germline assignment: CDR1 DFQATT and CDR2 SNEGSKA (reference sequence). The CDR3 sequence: CSANPGTDPYEQYF. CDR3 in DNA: TGCAGTGCAAACCCCGGGACGGACCCCTACGAGCAGTACTTC.

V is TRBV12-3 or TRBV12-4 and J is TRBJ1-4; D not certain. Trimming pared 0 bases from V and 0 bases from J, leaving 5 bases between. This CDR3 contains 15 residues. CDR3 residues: CASSLADATNEKLFF. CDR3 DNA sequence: TGTGCCAGCAGTTTAGCTGACGCAACTAATGAAAAACTGTTTTTT.

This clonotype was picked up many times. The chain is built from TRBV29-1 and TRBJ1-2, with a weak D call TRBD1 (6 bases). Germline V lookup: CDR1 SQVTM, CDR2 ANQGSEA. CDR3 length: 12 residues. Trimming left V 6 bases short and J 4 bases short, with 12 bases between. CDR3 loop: CSVQGRSYGYTF. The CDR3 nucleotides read TGCAGCGTGCAGGGGCGCAGCTATGGCTACACCTTC.

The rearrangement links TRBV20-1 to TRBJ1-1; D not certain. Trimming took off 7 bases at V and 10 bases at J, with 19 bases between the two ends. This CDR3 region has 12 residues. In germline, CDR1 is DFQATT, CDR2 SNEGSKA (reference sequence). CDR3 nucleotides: TGCAGTGTATTAGGCCCGCGCCAAAGAGCTTTCTTT. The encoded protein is CSVLGPRQRAFF.

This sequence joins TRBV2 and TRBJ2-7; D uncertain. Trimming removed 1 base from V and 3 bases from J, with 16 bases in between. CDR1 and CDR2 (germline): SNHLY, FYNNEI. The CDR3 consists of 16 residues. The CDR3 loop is CASSEGSVATYYEQYF. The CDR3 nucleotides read TGTGCCAGCAGTGAAGGGTCGGTTGCAACCTACTACGAGCAGTACTTC.

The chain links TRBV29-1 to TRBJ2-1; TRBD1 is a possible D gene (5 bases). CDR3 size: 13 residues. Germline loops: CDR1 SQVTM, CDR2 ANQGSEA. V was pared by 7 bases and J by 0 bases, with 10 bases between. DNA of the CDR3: TGCAGCGGAAGACAGAGCTCCTACAATGAGCAGTTCTTC. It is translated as CSGRQSSYNEQFF.

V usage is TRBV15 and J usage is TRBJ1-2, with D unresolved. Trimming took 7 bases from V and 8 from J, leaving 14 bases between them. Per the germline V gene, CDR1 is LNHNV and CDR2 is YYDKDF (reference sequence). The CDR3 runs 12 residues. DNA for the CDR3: TGTGCCACCATGACCGCTGTCGGGGGCTACACCTTC. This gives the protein CATMTAVGGYTF.

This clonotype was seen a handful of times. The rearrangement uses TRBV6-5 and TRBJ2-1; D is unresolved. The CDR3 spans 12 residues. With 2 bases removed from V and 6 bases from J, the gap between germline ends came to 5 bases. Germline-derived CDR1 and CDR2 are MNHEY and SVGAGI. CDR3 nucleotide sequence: TGTGCCAGCAGTTACAACAGCAATGAGCAGTTCTTC. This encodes CASSYNSNEQFF.

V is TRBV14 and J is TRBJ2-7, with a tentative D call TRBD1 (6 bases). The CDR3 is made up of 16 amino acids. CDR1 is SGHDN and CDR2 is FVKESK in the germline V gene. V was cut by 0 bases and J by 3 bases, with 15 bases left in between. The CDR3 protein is CASSQDRRGGFYEQYF. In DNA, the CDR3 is TGTGCCAGCAGCCAAGACCGCAGGGGCGGGTTCTACGAGCAGTACTTC.

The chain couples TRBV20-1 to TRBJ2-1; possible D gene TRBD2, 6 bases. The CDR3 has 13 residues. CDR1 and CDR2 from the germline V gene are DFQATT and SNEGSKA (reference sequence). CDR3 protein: CSPFRDLNNEQFF. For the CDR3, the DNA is TGCAGCCCTTTCCGGGACTTAAACAATGAGCAGTTCTTC.

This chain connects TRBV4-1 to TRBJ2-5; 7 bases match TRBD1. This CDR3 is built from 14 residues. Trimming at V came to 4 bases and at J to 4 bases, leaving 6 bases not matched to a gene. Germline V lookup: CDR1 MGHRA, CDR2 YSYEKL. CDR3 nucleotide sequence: TGCGCCAGCAGCCGAGGGGGCGCGGGAGAGACCCAGTACTTC. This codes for CASSRGGAGETQYF.

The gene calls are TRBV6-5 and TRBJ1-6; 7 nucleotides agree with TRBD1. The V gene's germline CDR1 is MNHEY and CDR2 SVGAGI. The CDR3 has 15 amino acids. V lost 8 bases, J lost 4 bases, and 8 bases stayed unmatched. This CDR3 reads CASGNSGGYNSPLHF. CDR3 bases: TGTGCCAGCGGAAACTCAGGGGGTTATAATTCACCCCTCCACTTT.

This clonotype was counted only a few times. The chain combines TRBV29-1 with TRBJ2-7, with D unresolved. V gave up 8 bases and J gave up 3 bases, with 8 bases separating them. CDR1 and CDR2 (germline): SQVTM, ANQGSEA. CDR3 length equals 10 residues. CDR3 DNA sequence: TGCAGCATTCGTGACTACGAGCAGTACTTC. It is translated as CSIRDYEQYF.

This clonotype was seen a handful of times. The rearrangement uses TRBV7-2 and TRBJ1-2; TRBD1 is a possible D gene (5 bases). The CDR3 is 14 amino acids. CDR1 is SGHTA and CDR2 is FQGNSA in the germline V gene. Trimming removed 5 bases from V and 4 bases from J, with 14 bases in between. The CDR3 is CASSPIPGTYGYTF. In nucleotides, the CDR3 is TGTGCCAGCAGCCCCATCCCGGGGACCTATGGCTACACCTTC.

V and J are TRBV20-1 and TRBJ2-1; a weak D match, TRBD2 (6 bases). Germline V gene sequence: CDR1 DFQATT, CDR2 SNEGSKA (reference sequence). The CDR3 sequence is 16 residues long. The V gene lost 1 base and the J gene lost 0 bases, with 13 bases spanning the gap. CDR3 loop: CSARGRRGYSYNEQFF. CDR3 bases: TGCAGTGCTAGAGGAAGGCGGGGATACTCCTACAATGAGCAGTTCTTC.

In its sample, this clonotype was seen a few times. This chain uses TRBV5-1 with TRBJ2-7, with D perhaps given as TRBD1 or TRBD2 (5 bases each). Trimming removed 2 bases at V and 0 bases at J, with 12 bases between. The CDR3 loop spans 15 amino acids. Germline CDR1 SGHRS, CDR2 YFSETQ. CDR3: CASSLGTYVSYEQYF. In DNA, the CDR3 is TGCGCCAGCAGCTTAGGGACCTATGTCTCCTACGAGCAGTACTTC.

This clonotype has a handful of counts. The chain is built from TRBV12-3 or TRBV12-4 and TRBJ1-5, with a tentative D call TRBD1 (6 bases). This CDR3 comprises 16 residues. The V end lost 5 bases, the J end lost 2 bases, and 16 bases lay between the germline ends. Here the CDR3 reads CASSHRDSNGNQPQHF. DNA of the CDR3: TGTGCCAGCAGTCACAGGGACTCAAATGGCAATCAGCCCCAGCATTTT.